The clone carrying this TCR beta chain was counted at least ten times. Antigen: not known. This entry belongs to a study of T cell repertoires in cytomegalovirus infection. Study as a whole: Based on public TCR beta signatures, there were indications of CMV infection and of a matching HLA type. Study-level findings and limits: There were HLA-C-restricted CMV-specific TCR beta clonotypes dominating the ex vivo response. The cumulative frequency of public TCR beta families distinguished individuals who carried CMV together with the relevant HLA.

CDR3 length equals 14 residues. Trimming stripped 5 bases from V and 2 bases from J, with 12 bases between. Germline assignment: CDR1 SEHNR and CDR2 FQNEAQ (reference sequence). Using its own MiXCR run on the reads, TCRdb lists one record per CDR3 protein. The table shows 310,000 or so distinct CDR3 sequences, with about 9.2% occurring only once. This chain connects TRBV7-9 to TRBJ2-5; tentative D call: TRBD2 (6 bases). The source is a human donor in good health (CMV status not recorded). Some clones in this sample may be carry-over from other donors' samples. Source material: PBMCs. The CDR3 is CASSPSREQETQYF. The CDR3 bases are TGTGCCAGCAGCCCGTCCCGGGAGCAAGAGACCCAGTACTTC.